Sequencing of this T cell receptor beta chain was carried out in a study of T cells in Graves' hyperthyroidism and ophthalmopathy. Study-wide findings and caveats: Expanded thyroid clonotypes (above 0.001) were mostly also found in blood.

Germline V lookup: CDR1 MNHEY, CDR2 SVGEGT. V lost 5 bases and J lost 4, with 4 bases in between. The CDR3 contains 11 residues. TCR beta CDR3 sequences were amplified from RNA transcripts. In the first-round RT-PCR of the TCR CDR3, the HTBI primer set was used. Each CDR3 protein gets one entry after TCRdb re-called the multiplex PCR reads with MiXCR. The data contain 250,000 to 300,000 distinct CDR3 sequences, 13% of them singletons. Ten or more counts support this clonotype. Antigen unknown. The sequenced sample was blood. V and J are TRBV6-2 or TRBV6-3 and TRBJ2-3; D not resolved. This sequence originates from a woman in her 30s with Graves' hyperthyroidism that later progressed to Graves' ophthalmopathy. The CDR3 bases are TGTGCCAGCAGTCAATCAGATACGCAGTATTTT. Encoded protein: CASSQSDTQYF.